One and the same sample provided the 19 T cell receptor beta chains below, sequenced in a study of cytomegalovirus exposure and HLA in healthy donors. Assay used: immunoSEQ multiplex PCR; TCRdb lists only in-frame clones, some missing. The sample holds more than 100,000 clones, approximately 91% seen once. Sequencing input: PBMCs. The receptor source for this set is a man aged 25 to 45 in good health and CMV-seronegative.

The chain joins TRBV5-1 to TRBJ1-1; D call uncertain. CDR1 SGHRS and CDR2 YFSETQ come from the germline V gene. Trimming stripped 1 base from V and 4 bases from J, with 14 bases between. The CDR3 spans 15 residues. The CDR3 loop reads CASSLLADSATEAFF. The CDR3 DNA follows: TGCGCCAGCAGCTTGCTCGCCGACTCGGCCACTGAAGCTTTCTTT.

The chain uses TRBV6-5 and TRBJ1-3; D unresolved. This CDR3 is built from 12 residues. V was trimmed by 7 bases and J by 0 bases, leaving 4 bases between them. Germline CDR1 is MNHEY and CDR2 is SVGAGI. Written as DNA, the CDR3 is TGTGCCAGCACCAACTCTGGAAACACCATATATTTT. It is translated as CASTNSGNTIYF.

The chain couples TRBV7-2 to TRBJ2-7, with 9 bases identical to TRBD1. After removal of 2 bases from V and 6 bases from J, the junction contained 8 bases not matched to a gene. Germline CDR1 SGHTA, CDR2 FQGNSA. The CDR3 has 15 residues. The CDR3: CASSLTGTGLSEQYF. Written as DNA, the CDR3 is TGTGCCAGCAGCTTAACGGGGACAGGGCTTTCCGAGCAGTACTTC. The entire variable domain, with the rest obtained from reference TRBV7-2 and TRBJ2-7, is as follows: GAGVSQSPSNKVTEKGKDVELRCDPISGHTALYWYRQSLGQGLEFLIYFQGNSAPDKSGLPSDRFSAERTGGSVSTLTIQRTQQEDSAVYLCASSLTGTGLSEQYFGPGTRLTVT.

J is TRBJ2-1 and V is TRBV2; the match to TRBD1 covers 8 bases. This CDR3 contains 16 residues. Per the germline V gene, CDR1 is SNHLY and CDR2 is FYNNEI. V was pared by 3 bases and J by 2 bases, with 6 bases of the junction left unmatched. The CDR3 DNA sequence: TGTGCCAGCAGTGATAGGGGCAGGGGGCCCTACAATGAGCAGTTCTTC. This encodes CASSDRGRGPYNEQFF.

This clone was counted once. The chain links TRBV7-2 to TRBJ2-7, with D maybe TRBD1 (5 bases). Trimming took 2 bases from V and 0 from J, leaving 8 bases between them. The CDR3 runs 14 residues. The V gene's germline CDR1 is SGHTA and CDR2 FQGNSA. This CDR3 is CASSLYDSSYEQYF. In DNA, the CDR3 is TGTGCCAGCAGCTTATACGACAGCTCCTACGAGCAGTACTTC.

The chain joins TRBV7-9 to TRBJ1-2; 7 nucleotides line up with TRBD1. V shed 5 bases, J shed 0 bases, and the junction held 9 bases outside the gene matches. The CDR3 has 16 residues. Germline V lookup: CDR1 SEHNR, CDR2 FQNEAQ (reference sequence). The chain's CDR3 is CASSPRTGLANYGYTF. The CDR3 coding sequence is TGTGCCAGCAGCCCTCGGACAGGACTCGCTAACTATGGCTACACCTTC. Combining the CDR3 with reference TRBV7-9 and TRBJ1-2 gives the whole variable domain DTGVSQNPRHKITKRGQNVTFRCDPISEHNRLYWYRQTLGQGPEFLTYFQNEAQLEKSRLLSDRFSAERPKGSFSTLEIQRTEQGDSAMYLCASSPRTGLANYGYTFGSGTRLTVV.

The rearrangement joins TRBV6-5 to TRBJ2-7; D remains ambiguous. CDR3 length: 11 residues. V dropped 5 bases and J dropped 3 bases, with 5 bases sitting between them. The germline V gene has CDR1 MNHEY and CDR2 SVGAGI. The CDR3 DNA sequence: TGTGCCAGCAGTATAAACTACGAGCAGTACTTC. This codes for CASSINYEQYF.

This rearrangement joins TRBV5-4 to TRBJ1-3; maybe TRBD1 (6 bases). The ends were cut back, 4 bases at V and 3 bases at J, with 17 bases in the middle. CDR1 is SGHNT, CDR2 YYREEE, per germline (reference sequence). CDR3 length: 16 amino acids. The CDR3 sequence is CASSPGVGIHGNTIYF. CDR3 sequence (DNA): TGTGCCAGCAGCCCAGGGGTCGGGATTCATGGAAACACCATATATTTT.

V usage is TRBV2 and J usage is TRBJ2-1; 11 bases map to TRBD2. There are 17 residues in the CDR3. V was pared by 6 bases and J by 8 bases, with 15 bases of the junction left unmatched. Germline V gene lookup returns CDR1 SNHLY and CDR2 FYNNEI. The CDR3, as DNA: TGTGCCAGCAGAATGAACTCCGGGACTAGCGGATTGGATGAGCAGTTCTTC. Translated, it gives CASRMNSGTSGLDEQFF.

The chain links TRBV7-9 to TRBJ2-5; 7 bases agree with TRBD2. The CDR3 has 16 amino acids. V lost 2 bases to trimming and J lost 5 bases; unmatched junction nucleotides: 11. Germline CDR1 SEHNR, CDR2 FQNEAQ (reference sequence). The CDR3 spells CASSLPGEGLQETQYF. The CDR3 nucleotides read TGTGCCAGCAGCTTACCTGGGGAGGGGCTTCAGGAGACCCAGTACTTC.

The chain couples TRBV5-1 to TRBJ2-2; D unclear. This CDR3 spans 12 amino acids. In germline, CDR1 is SGHRS, CDR2 YFSETQ. V was clipped by 7 bases and J by 4 bases, with 8 bases between them. CDR3 bases: TGCGCCAGCGCGCCACCCACCGGGGAGCTGTTTTTT. Amino acid sequence: CASAPPTGELFF.

This chain links TRBV19 with TRBJ2-1, with 10 bases lining up with TRBD2. The CDR3 sequence is 15 residues long. The germline gives CDR1 LNHDA, CDR2 SQIVND (reference sequence). Germline trimming cut 3 bases from V and 5 bases from J; bases unmatched to any gene: 4. The CDR3 DNA reads TGTGCCAGTAGTATCAGCGGGAGGGCCGACAATGAGCAGTTCTTC. Its translation: CASSISGRADNEQFF.

V usage is TRBV6-4 and J usage is TRBJ1-2; 10 bases are a match to TRBD1. Germline V gene sequence: CDR1 MRHNA, CDR2 SNTAGT. After removal of 4 bases from V and 4 bases from J, the junction contained 3 bases not matched to a gene. This CDR3 is built from 14 residues. The CDR3 loop reads CASSGTGGGYGYTF. The CDR3, as DNA: TGTGCCAGCAGTGGGACAGGGGGAGGCTATGGCTACACCTTC.

The J gene is TRBJ2-1, the V gene TRBV5-1; D may be TRBD1 (7 bases). The germline V and J ends were trimmed by 3 bases and 9 bases, with 22 bases remaining between them. This CDR3 spans 16 amino acids. The V gene's germline CDR1 is SGHRS and CDR2 YFSETQ. Here the CDR3 reads CASSSLSAGGGVEQFF. For the CDR3, the DNA is TGCGCCAGCAGCTCCCTCAGTGCAGGGGGAGGTGTTGAGCAGTTCTTC.

The chain recombines TRBV29-1 with TRBJ2-5; D is perhaps TRBD1 (6 bases). Trimming took off 4 bases at V and 7 bases at J, with 19 bases between the two ends. The germline V gene encodes CDR1 SQVTM and CDR2 ANQGSEA. CDR3 length equals 14 residues. CDR3 sequence reads: CSVGEGTRDLTQYF. The CDR3 bases are TGCAGCGTTGGTGAGGGGACAAGAGATTTGACCCAGTACTTC. The full variable domain, with the rest looked up from reference TRBV29-1 and TRBJ2-5, is SAVISQKPSRDICQRGTSLTIQCQVDSQVTMMFWYRQQPGQSLTLIATANQGSEATYESGFVIDKFPISRPNLTFSTLTVSNMSPEDSSIYLCSVGEGTRDLTQYFGPGTRLLVL.

J is TRBJ2-5 and V is TRBV18, with a weak D call TRBD2 (5 bases). Germline V gene sequence: CDR1 KGHSH, CDR2 LQKENI. Trimming removed 0 bases from V and 4 bases from J, with 9 bases in between. The CDR3 is made up of 14 amino acids. CDR3 region: CASSPPSGRETQYF. CDR3 DNA sequence: TGTGCCAGCTCACCACCTTCGGGGAGAGAGACCCAGTACTTC.

V usage is TRBV6-5 and J usage is TRBJ1-5; D call uncertain. The V end lost 6 bases, the J end lost 5 bases, and 11 bases lay between the germline ends. Germline CDR1 reads MNHEY; CDR2 reads SVGAGI. This CDR3 contains 13 residues. CDR3 sequence reads: CASSNREDQPQHF. The CDR3 nucleotides read TGTGCCAGCAGCAATCGGGAGGATCAGCCCCAGCATTTT.

This chain connects TRBV29-1 to TRBJ2-2, with D possibly being TRBD1 (8 bases). The germline V gene encodes CDR1 SQVTM and CDR2 ANQGSEA. The V gene lost 7 bases and the J gene lost 15 bases, with 24 bases spanning the gap. The CDR3 loop spans 13 amino acids. The CDR3 loop is CSARQAQTGGVFF. CDR3 nucleotides: TGCAGCGCTCGGCAGGCTCAAACAGGGGGGGTGTTTTTT.

V and J are TRBV7-3 and TRBJ1-1; 10 bases are a match to TRBD1. This CDR3 has 14 amino acids. The germline V gene has CDR1 SGHTA and CDR2 FQGTGA. V lost 5 bases, J lost 4 bases, and 4 bases stayed unmatched. The CDR3 is CASSRGQGVTEAFF. CDR3 nucleotide sequence: TGTGCCAGCAGCAGAGGACAGGGGGTCACTGAAGCTTTCTTT.